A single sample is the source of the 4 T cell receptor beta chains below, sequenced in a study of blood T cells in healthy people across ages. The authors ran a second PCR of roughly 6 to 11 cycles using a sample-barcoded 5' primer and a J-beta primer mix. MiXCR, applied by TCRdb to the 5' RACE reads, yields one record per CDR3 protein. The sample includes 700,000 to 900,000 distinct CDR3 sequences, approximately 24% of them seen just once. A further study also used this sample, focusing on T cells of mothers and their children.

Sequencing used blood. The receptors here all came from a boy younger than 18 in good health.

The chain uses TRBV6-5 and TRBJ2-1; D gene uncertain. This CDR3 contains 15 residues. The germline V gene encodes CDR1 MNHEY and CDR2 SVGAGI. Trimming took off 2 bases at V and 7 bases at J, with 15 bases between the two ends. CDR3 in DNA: TGTGCCAGCAGTTACGGCCAGCTGGAACTAAATGAGCAGTTCTTC. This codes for CASSYGQLELNEQFF.

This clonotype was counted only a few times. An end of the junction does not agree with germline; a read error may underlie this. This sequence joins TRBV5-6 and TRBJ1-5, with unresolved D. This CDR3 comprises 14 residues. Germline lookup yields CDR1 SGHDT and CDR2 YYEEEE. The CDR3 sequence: CASFRADGDQLQHF. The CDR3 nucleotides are TGTGCCAGCTTTCGCGCGGACGGTGATCAGCTCCAGCATTTT.

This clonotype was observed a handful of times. The chain's CDR3 is CATSSTGGGVEYNEQFF. The CDR3, as DNA: TGTGCCACCAGCTCCACAGGAGGAGGGGTTGAGTACAATGAGCAGTTCTTC. V and J are TRBV24-1 and TRBJ2-5, with D possibly being TRBD2 (6 bases). The J call is in doubt because the DNA end fits TRBJ2-1 better. This CDR3 has 17 amino acids. Germline V lookup: CDR1 KGHDR, CDR2 SFDVKD.

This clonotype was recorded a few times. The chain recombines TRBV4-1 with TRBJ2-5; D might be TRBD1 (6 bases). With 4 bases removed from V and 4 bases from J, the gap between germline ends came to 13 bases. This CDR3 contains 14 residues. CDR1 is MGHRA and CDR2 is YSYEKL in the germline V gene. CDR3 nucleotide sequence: TGCGCCAGCAGCCCATACAGCAGGGGAGAGACCCAGTACTTC. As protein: CASSPYSRGETQYF.